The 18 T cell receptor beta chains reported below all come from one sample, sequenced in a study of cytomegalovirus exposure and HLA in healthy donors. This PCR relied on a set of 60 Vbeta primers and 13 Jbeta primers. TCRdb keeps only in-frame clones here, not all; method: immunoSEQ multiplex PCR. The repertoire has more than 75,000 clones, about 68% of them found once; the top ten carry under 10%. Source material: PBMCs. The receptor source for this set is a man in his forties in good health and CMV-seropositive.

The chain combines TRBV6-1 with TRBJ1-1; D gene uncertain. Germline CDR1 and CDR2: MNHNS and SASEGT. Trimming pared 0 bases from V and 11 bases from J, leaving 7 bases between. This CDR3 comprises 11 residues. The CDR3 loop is CASSEAGVAFF. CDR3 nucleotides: TGTGCCAGCAGTGAAGCCGGGGTGGCTTTCTTT.

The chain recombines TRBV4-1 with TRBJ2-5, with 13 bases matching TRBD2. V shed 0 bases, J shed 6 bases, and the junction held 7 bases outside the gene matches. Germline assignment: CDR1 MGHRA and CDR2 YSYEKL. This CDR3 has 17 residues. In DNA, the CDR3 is TGCGCCAGCAGCCAAGAGCGGACTAGCGGGAGTAAAAAGACCCAGTACTTC. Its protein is CASSQERTSGSKKTQYF.

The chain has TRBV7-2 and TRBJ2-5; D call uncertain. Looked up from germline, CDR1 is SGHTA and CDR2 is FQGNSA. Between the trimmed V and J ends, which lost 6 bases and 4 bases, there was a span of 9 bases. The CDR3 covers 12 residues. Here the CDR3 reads CASSSTGETQYF. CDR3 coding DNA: TGTGCCAGCAGTTCGACTGGAGAGACCCAGTACTTC.

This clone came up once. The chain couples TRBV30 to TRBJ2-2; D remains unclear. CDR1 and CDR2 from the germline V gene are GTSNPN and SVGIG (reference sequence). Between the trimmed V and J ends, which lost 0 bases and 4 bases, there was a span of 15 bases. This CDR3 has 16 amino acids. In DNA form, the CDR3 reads TGTGCCTGGAGTGTACGGGTTAGTCGAGGCACCGGGGAGCTGTTTTTT. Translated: CAWSVRVSRGTGELFF.

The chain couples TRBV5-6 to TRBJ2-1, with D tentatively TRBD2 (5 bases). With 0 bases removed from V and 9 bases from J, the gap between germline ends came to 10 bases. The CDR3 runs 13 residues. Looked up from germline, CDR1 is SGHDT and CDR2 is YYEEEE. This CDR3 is CASSLEQAGEQFF. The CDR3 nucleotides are TGTGCCAGCAGCTTGGAGCAGGCGGGTGAGCAGTTCTTC.

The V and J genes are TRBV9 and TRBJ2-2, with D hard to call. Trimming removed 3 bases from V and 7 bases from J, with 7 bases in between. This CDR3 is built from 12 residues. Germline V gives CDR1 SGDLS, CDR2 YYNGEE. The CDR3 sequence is CASSARGGELFF. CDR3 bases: TGTGCCAGCAGCGCACGCGGCGGGGAGCTGTTTTTT.

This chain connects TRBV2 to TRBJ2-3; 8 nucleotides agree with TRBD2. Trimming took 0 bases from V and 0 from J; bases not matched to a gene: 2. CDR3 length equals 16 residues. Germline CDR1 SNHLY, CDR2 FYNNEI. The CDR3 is CASSEAASGSTDTQYF. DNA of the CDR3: TGTGCCAGCAGTGAAGCCGCTAGCGGGAGCACAGATACGCAGTATTTT.

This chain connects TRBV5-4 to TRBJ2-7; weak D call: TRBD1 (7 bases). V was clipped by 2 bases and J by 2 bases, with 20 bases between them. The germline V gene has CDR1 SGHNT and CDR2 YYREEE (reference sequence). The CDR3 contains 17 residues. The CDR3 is CASSFYTGDWRAYEQYF. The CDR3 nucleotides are TGTGCCAGCAGCTTCTATACAGGGGATTGGAGGGCCTACGAGCAGTACTTC.

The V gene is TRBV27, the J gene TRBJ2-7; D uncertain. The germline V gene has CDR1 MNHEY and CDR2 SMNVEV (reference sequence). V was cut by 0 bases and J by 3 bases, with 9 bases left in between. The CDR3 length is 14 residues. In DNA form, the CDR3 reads TGTGCCAGCAGTTTATCGATGTCCGGCTACGAGCAGTACTTC. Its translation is CASSLSMSGYEQYF.

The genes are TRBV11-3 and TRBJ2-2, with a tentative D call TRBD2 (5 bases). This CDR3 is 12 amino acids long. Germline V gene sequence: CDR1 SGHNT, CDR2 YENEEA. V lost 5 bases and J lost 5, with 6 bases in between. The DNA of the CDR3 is TGTGCCAGCAGCCGGACTACCGGGGAGCTGTTTTTT. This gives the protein CASSRTTGELFF.

CDR3 protein: CASSSSGLRADTQYF. CDR3 sequence (DNA): TGTGCCAGCAGTTCTTCAGGGTTAAGGGCAGATACGCAGTATTTT. The chain is built from TRBV28 and TRBJ2-3, with D possibly matching TRBD1 (5 bases). Trimming removed 4 bases at V and 4 bases at J, with 15 bases between. The CDR3 is 15 amino acids. Germline values: CDR1 MDHEN, CDR2 SYDVKM.

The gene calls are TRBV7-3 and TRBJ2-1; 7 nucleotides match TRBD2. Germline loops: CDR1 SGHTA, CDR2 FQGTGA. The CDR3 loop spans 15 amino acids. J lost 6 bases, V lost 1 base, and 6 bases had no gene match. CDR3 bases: TGTGCCAGCAGCTTAAACAGCGGGATGGGCAATGAGCAGTTCTTC. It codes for CASSLNSGMGNEQFF.

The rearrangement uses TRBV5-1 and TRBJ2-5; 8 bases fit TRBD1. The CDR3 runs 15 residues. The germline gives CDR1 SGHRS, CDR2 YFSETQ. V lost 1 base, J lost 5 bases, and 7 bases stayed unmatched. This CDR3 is CASSLRQGAEETQYF. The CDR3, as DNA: TGCGCCAGCAGCTTGAGGCAGGGGGCGGAGGAGACCCAGTACTTC.

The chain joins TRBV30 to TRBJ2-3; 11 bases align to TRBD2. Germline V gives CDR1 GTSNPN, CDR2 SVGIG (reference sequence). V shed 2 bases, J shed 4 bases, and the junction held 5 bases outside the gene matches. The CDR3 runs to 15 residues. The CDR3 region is CAWSSSGRLSDTQYF. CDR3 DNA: TGTGCCTGGAGTTCTAGCGGGAGGTTGTCAGATACGCAGTATTTT.

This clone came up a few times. CDR3 DNA sequence: TGTGCCAGCAGCTTTGGACAGATGATGAACACTGAAGCTTTCTTT. It is translated as CASSFGQMMNTEAFF. V usage is TRBV11-2 and J usage is TRBJ1-1; tentatively, D is TRBD1 (6 bases). The CDR3 runs 15 residues. CDR1 is SGHAT and CDR2 is FQNNGV in the germline V gene. V was cut by 3 bases and J by 0 bases, with 11 bases left in between.

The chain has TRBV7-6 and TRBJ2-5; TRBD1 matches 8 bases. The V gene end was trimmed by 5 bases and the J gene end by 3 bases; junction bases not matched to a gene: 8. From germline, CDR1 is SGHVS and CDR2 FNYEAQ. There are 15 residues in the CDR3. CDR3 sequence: CASSPIPDREETQYF. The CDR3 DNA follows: TGTGCCAGCAGCCCGATCCCGGACAGGGAAGAGACCCAGTACTTC.

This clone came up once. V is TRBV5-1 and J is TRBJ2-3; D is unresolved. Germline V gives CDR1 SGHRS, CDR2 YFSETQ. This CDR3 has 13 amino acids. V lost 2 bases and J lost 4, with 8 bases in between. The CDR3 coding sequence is TGCGCCAGCAGCTTCCAGGTATCAGATACGCAGTATTTT. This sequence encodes CASSFQVSDTQYF.

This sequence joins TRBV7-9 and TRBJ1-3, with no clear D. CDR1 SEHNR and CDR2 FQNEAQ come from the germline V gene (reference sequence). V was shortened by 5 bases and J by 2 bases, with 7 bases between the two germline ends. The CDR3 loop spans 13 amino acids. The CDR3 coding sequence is TGTGCCAGCAGCACAAGTCCTGGAAACACCATATATTTT. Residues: CASSTSPGNTIYF.